These T cell receptor beta chains were read from a single sample in a study of CD8+ T cells in alopecia areata. The method was immunoSEQ multiplex PCR; TCRdb's version includes in-frame clones alone and lacks a portion of them. The sample includes 65,000 to 95,000 clones, 45% to 60% of them seen just once. Material: NKG2D-high CD8+ T cells sorted from blood. These receptors came from a human donor with alopecia areata. Both conserved end residues are trimmed from each CDR3. The order of the fields is J gene, CDR3 length, V gene, CDR3 protein.

>TRBJ2-1|13|TRBV14
ASGLAGGPLGEQF
>TRBJ2-2|11|TRBV9
ASSPTGSGELF
>TRBJ1-2|14|TRBV11-2
ASRSLWRGRDYGYT
>TRBJ2-1|13|TRBV27
ASSGGGSSYNEQF
>TRBJ2-7|11|TRBV7-8
ASSSINSYEQY
>TRBJ2-5|12|TRBV2
ASSVGLYQETQY
>TRBJ2-4|13|TRBV5-1
ASRPATGGENIQY
>TRBJ2-1|12|TRBV4-3
ASSQGILVPEQF
>TRBJ1-5|10|TRBV27
ASSLQGQPQH
>TRBJ1-1|11|TRBV30
AWSYGQAAEAF
>TRBJ1-2|9|TRBV28
ASNRGLGYT
>TRBJ1-3|13|TRBV29-1
SVGGTGGFGNTIY
>TRBJ1-1|11|TRBV2
ASIPPRNTEAF
>TRBJ1-2|11|TRBV6-5
ASSYSEYYGYT
>TRBJ2-7|10|TRBV2
ASSDLVLEQY
>TRBJ2-7|14|TRBV27
ASSSEVGQGTYEQY
>TRBJ2-7|14|TRBV29-1
SVPSTSGRIGDEQY
>TRBJ2-1|12|TRBV29-1
SVEGRRGNNEQF
>TRBJ2-3|13|TRBV2
ASRPTSGGADTQY
>TRBJ2-1|10|TRBV7-9
ASSGSGYEQF
>TRBJ2-2|14|TRBV19
ASSTPGPRVIGELF
>TRBJ2-7|9|TRBV2
ASRDSYEQY
>TRBJ2-7|13|TRBV7-2
ASSLSGVSSYEQY
>TRBJ2-1|10|TRBV29-1
SVGQGYNEQF
>TRBJ1-1|11|TRBV29-1
SVVPGANTEAF
>TRBJ2-7|12|TRBV19
ASSFSGGSYEQY
>TRBJ2-3|12|TRBV25-1
ATGLGTGGDTQY
>TRBJ1-5|10|TRBV13
ASSRPGQPQH
>TRBJ2-1|13|TRBV13
ASSLPDSSYNEQF
>TRBJ1-4|11|TRBV29-1
SVARQGDEKLF
>TRBJ2-5|13|TRBV7-2
ASSPSGGYQETQY
>TRBJ2-2|11|TRBV29-1
SGVGTSTGELF
>TRBJ1-6|12|TRBV28
ASRSSQGSAPLH
>TRBJ2-1|10|TRBV29-1
SVEVVDSEQF
>TRBJ2-1|12|TRBV9
ASSSPQLGDEQF
>TRBJ2-7|13|TRBV4-1
ASSQDGGSSYEQY
>TRBJ2-5|12|TRBV29-1
SVELAGVGETQY
>TRBJ2-7|12|TRBV27
ASSSGQSGYEQY
>TRBJ2-7|12|TRBV5-4
ASSPSPAGYEQY
>TRBJ2-2|12|TRBV29-1
SAGTGGSTGELF
>TRBJ1-1|9|TRBV4-1
ASSQGPEAF
>TRBJ2-1|12|TRBV29-1
SGGLADAYNEQF